This T cell receptor beta chain was captured by sequencing in a study of T cell changes during pregnancy in multiple sclerosis. Some clones are missing from TCRdb's copy, which holds only in-frame ones; the method was immunoSEQ multiplex PCR. The sample includes roughly 48,000 clones, 88% of them seen just once. V was shortened by 5 bases and J by 1 base, with 6 bases between the two germline ends. CDR3 size: 13 residues. Germline CDR1 MNHNY, CDR2 SVGAGI (reference sequence). The chain joins TRBV6-6 to TRBJ2-4; TRBD2 is a possible D gene (6 bases). The specimen comprised CD4+ T cells from peripheral blood mononuclear cells, sampled in the second trimester of pregnancy. This clonotype was obtained from a female donor with multiple sclerosis, enrolled in a pregnancy study. CDR3 protein: CASSGGAKNIQYF. Here the CDR3 DNA reads TGTGCCAGCAGTGGGGGGGCCAAAAACATTCAGTACTTC.